One and the same sample provided the 2 T cell receptor beta chains below, sequenced in a study of siplizumab effects on memory and regulatory T cells. The method was immunoSEQ multiplex PCR; TCRdb's version includes in-frame clones alone and lacks a portion of them. Of approximately 65,000 clones listed, around 79% are singletons. Sequencing input: memory CD4+ T cells sorted from blood. The source of these receptors is a human donor in good health.

This clone is a singleton in its sample. The sample carries other DNA sequences with the same CDR3. The chain combines TRBV7-2 with TRBJ2-3; D tentatively reads TRBD1 or TRBD2 (5 bases each). Trimming removed 0 bases at V and 2 bases at J, with 9 bases between. Germline lookup yields CDR1 SGHTA and CDR2 FQGNSA. This CDR3 is built from 15 residues. In nucleotides, the CDR3 is TGTGCCAGCAGCTTAGCGGGGGTCTCCACAGATACGCAGTATTTT. Protein sequence: CASSLAGVSTDTQYF.

A word on this clone: This CDR3 is also generated by other DNA sequences in the sample. V usage is TRBV18 and J usage is TRBJ1-1; perhaps TRBD1 as D (6 bases). V lost 3 bases, J lost 4 bases, and 9 bases lay in between. CDR3 size: 13 residues. Looked up from germline, CDR1 is KGHSH and CDR2 is LQKENI. CDR3 in amino acids: CASSPLQGTEAFF. The CDR3, as DNA: TGTGCCAGCTCACCGTTACAGGGCACTGAAGCTTTCTTT.